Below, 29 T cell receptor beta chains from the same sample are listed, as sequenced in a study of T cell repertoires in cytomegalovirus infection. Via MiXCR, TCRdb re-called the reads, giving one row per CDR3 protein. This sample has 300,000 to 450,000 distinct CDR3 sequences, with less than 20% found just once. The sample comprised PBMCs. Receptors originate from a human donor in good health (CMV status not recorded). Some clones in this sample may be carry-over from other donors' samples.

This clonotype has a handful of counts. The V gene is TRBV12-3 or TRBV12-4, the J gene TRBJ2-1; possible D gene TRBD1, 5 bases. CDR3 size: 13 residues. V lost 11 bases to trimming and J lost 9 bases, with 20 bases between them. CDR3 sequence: CACRSGSYREQFF. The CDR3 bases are TGTGCCTGCCGGTCAGGGTCTTACCGTGAGCAGTTCTTC.

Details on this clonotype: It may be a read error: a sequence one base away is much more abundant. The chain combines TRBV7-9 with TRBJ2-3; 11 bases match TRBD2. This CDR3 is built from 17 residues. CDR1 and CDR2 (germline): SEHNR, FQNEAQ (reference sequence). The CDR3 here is CASNLPNRTSGTDTQYF. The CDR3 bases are TGTGCCAGCAACTTACCAAATAGGACTAGCGGGACAGATACGCAGTATTTT.

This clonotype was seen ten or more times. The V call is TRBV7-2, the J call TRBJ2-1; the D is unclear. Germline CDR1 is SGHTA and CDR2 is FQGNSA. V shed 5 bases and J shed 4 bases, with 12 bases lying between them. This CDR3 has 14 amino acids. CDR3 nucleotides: TGTGCCAGCAGCCTCCATGCAAATTACAATGAGCAGTTCTTC. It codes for CASSLHANYNEQFF.

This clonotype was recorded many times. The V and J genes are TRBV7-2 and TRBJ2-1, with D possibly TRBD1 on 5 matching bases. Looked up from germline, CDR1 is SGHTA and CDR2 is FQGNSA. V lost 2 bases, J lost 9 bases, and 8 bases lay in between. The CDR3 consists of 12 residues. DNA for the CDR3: TGTGCCAGCAGCTTAAGGGGAAGTGAGCAGTTCTTC. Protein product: CASSLRGSEQFF.

The DNA of the CDR3 is TGTGCCAGCAGCCAGGGGAGGGGCCTCGGAGAGACCCAGTACTTC. Translated: CASSQGRGLGETQYF. The chain is built from TRBV7-8 and TRBJ2-5; maybe TRBD2 (7 bases). V dropped 5 bases and J dropped 4 bases, with 17 bases sitting between them. The CDR3 spans 15 residues. Germline CDR1 is SGHVS and CDR2 is FQNEAQ.

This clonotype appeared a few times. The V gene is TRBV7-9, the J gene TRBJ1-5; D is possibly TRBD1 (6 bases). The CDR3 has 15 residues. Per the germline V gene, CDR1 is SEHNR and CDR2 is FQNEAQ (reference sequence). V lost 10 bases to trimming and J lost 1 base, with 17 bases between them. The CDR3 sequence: CATSQQGSSNQPQHF. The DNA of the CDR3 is TGTGCCACAAGTCAACAGGGATCAAGCAATCAGCCCCAGCATTTT. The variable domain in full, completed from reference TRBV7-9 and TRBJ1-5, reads DTGVSQNPRHKITKRGQNVTFRCDPISEHNRLYWYRQTLGQGPEFLTYFQNEAQLEKSRLLSDRFSAERPKGSFSTLEIQRTEQGDSAMYLCATSQQGSSNQPQHFGDGTRLSIL.

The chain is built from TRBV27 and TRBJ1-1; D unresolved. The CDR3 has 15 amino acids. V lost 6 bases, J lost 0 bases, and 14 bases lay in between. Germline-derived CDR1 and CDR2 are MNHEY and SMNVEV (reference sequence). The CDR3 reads CASRMVLSMNTEAFF. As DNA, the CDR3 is TGTGCCAGCAGGATGGTCCTTAGCATGAACACTGAAGCTTTCTTT.

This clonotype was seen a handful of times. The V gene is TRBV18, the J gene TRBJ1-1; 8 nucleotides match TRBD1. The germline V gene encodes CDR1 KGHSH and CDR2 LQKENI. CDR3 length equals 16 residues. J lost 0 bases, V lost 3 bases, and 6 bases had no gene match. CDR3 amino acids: CASSPGQVDLNTEAFF. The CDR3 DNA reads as TGTGCCAGCTCACCGGGACAGGTGGATCTGAACACTGAAGCTTTCTTT.

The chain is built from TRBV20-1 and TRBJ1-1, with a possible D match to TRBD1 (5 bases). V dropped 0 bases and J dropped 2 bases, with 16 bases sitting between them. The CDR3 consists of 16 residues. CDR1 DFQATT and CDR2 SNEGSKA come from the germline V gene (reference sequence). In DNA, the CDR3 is TGCAGTGCTAGAGATATAGTCAGGGTGCTTAACACTGAAGCTTTCTTT. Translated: CSARDIVRVLNTEAFF.

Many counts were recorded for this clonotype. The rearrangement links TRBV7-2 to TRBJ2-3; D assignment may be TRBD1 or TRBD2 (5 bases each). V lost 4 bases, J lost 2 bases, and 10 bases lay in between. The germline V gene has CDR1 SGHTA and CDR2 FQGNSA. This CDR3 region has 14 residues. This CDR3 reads CASSSGRNTDTQYF. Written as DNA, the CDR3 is TGTGCCAGCAGCTCGGGACGGAACACAGATACGCAGTATTTT.

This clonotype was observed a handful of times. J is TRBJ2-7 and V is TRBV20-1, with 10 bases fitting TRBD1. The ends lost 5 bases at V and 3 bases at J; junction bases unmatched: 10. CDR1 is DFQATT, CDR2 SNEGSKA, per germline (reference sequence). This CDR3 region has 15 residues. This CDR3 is CSADFRDRGNYEQYF. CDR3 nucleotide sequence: TGCAGTGCTGATTTCCGGGACAGGGGTAACTACGAGCAGTACTTC.

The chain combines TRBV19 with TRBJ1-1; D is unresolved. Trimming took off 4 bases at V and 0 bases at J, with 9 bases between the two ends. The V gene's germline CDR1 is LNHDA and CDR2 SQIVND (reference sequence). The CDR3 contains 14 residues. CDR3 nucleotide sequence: TGTGCCAGTAGTAGCCCAAATATGAACACTGAAGCTTTCTTT. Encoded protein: CASSSPNMNTEAFF.

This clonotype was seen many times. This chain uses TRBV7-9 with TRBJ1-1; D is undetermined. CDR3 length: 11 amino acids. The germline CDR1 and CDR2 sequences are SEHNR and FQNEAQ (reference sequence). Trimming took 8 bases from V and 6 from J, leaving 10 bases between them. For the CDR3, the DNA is TGTGCCAGCTCCTCCAGCCCTGAAGCTTTCTTT. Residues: CASSSSPEAFF.

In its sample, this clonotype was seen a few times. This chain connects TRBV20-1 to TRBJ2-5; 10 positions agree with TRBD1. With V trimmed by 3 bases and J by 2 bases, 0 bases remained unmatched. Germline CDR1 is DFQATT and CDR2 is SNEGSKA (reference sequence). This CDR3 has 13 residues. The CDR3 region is CSARGQGQETQYF. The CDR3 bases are TGCAGTGCTAGGGGACAGGGGCAAGAGACCCAGTACTTC.

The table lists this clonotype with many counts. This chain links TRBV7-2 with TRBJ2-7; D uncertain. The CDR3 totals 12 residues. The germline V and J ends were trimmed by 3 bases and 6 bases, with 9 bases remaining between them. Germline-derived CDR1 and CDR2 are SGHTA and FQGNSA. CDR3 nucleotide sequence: TGTGCCAGCAGCTTCTACTCGGGCGAGCAGTACTTC. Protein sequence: CASSFYSGEQYF.

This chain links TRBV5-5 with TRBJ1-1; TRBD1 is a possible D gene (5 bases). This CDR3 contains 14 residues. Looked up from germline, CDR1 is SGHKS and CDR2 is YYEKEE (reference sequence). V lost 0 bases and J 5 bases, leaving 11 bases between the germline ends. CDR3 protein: CASSLGGIWTEAFF. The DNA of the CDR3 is TGTGCCAGCAGCTTGGGGGGGATATGGACTGAAGCTTTCTTT. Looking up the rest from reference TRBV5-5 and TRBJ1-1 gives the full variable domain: DAGVTQSPTHLIKTRGQQVTLRCSPISGHKSVSWYQQVLGQGPQFIFQYYEKEERGRGNFPDRFSARQFPNYSSELNVNALLLGDSALYLCASSLGGIWTEAFFGQGTRLTVV.

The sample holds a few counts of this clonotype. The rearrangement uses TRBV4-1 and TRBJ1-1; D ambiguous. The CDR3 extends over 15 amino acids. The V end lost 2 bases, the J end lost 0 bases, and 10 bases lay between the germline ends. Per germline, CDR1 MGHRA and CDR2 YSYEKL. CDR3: CASSQWAQMNTEAFF. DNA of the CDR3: TGCGCCAGCAGCCAATGGGCCCAGATGAACACTGAAGCTTTCTTT.

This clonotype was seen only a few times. The CDR3: CASSYSLAGVYEQYF. DNA of the CDR3: TGTGCCAGCAGTTATAGTCTAGCGGGAGTCTACGAGCAGTACTTC. The rearrangement links TRBV6-2 or TRBV6-3 to TRBJ2-7; 10 bases are shared with TRBD2. CDR3 size: 15 residues. Germline trimming cut 3 bases from V and 3 bases from J; bases unmatched to any gene: 5. The germline CDR1 and CDR2 sequences are MNHEY and SVGEGT.

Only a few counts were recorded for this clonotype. The CDR3 loop is CASSLGNRGRSGYTF. In DNA, the CDR3 is TGTGCCAGCAGCTTAGGAAACAGGGGGCGTTCTGGCTACACCTTC. The chain couples TRBV11-2 to TRBJ1-2; 9 nucleotides agree with TRBD1. The CDR3 sequence is 15 residues long. In germline, CDR1 is SGHAT, CDR2 FQNNGV. The V and J ends lost 1 base and 7 bases, in that order; junction bases with no gene match: 7. Full variable domain (outside the CDR3, taken from reference TRBV11-2 and TRBJ1-2): EAGVAQSPRYKIIEKRQSVAFWCNPISGHATLYWYQQILGQGPKLLIQFQNNGVVDDSQLPKDRFSAERLKGVDSTLKIQPAKLEDSAVYLCASSLGNRGRSGYTFGSGTRLTVV.

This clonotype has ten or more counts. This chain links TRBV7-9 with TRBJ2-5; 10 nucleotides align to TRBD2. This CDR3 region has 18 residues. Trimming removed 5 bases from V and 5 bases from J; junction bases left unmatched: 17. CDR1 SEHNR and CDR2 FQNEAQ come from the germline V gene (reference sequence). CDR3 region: CASSQPAGSGRSRETQYF. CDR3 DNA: TGTGCCAGCAGCCAACCAGCTGGTAGCGGGAGGTCGCGGGAGACCCAGTACTTC.

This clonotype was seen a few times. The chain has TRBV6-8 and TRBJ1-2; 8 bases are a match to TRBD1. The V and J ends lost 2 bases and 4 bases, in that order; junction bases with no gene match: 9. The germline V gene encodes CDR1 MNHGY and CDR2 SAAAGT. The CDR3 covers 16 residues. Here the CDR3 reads CASSYTGQAGAYGYTF. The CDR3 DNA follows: TGTGCCAGCAGTTACACGGGACAGGCCGGCGCCTATGGCTACACCTTC.

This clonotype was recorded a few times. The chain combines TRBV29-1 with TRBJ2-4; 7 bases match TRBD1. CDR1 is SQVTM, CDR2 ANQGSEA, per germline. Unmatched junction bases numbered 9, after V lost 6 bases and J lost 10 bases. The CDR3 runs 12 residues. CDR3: CSVADRAQIQYF. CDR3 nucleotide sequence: TGCAGCGTAGCCGACAGGGCTCAAATTCAGTACTTC.

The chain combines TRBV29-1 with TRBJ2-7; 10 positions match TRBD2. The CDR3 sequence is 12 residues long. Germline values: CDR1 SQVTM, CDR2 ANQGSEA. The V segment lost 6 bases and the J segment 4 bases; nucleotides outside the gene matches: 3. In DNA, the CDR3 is TGCAGCGTAGGACTAGCGGAGTACGAGCAGTACTTC. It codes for CSVGLAEYEQYF.

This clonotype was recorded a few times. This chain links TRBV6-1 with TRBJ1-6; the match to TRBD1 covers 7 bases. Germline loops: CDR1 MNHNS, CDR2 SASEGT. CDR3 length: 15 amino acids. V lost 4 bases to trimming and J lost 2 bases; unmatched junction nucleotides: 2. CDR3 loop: CASSAQGAYNSPLHF. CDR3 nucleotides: TGTGCCAGCAGTGCTCAGGGGGCCTATAATTCACCCCTCCACTTT.

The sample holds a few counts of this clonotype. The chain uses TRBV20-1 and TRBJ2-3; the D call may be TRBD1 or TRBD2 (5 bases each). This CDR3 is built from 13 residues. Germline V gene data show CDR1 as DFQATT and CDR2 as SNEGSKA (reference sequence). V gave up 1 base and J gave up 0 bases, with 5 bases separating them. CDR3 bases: TGCAGTGCTAGAGGGGACAGCACAGATACGCAGTATTTT. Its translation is CSARGDSTDTQYF.

In nucleotides, the CDR3 is TGTGCCAGCAGCACGCGAGCCCTCAATGAGCAGTTCTTC. Its translation is CASSTRALNEQFF. The chain links TRBV11-2 to TRBJ2-1, with unresolved D. V dropped 5 bases and J dropped 6 bases, with 11 bases sitting between them. CDR1 SGHAT and CDR2 FQNNGV come from the germline V gene. The CDR3 has 13 residues.

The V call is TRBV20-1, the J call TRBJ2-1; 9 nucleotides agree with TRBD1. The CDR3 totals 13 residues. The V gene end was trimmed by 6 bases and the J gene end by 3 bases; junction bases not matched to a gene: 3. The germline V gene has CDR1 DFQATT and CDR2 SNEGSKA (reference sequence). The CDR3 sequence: CSAGDRVYNEQFF. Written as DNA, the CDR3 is TGCAGTGCCGGGGACAGGGTCTACAATGAGCAGTTCTTC.

The DNA for the CDR3 is TGTGCCAGCAGCTTATTTGAGAACACTGAAGCTTTCTTT. This codes for CASSLFENTEAFF. This sequence joins TRBV7-6 and TRBJ1-1, with D uncertain. This CDR3 spans 13 amino acids. The V gene lost 2 bases and the J gene lost 1 base, with 5 bases spanning the gap. Per germline, CDR1 SGHVS and CDR2 FNYEAQ.

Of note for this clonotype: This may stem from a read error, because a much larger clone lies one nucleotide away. CDR3 sequence: CASIKNTGELFF. The CDR3 bases are TGTGCCAGCATCAAGAACACCGGGGAGCTGTTTTTT. The rearrangement links TRBV7-9 to TRBJ2-2, with D uncertain. This CDR3 has 12 residues. Trimming shortened V by 7 bases and J by 1 base, and 4 bases separated the two germline ends. CDR1 and CDR2 (germline): SEHNR, FQNEAQ (reference sequence). Full variable domain (outside the CDR3, taken from reference TRBV7-9 and TRBJ2-2): DTGVSQNPRHKITKRGQNVTFRCDPISEHNRLYWYRQTLGQGPEFLTYFQNEAQLEKSRLLSDRFSAERPKGSFSTLEIQRTEQGDSAMYLCASIKNTGELFFGEGSRLTVL.